This T cell receptor beta chain originates from a study of blood T cell repertoires in COVID-19. Overall study context: Samples taken during acute and convalescent COVID-19 were collected in the United States, Italy and Spain. Nucleic acid was either cDNA or gDNA, and it came from T cells, B-cell-depleted T cells, or PBMCs.

Grouping used clinical history reported by participants in a survey and questionnaire. Per the germline V gene, CDR1 is MNHEY and CDR2 is SMNVEV (reference sequence). With V trimmed by 8 bases and J by 3 bases, 4 bases remained unmatched. This CDR3 is built from 14 residues. Methods used by the authors: The authors estimated nucleated cell counts from reference gene primer amplification. Repertoires were generated with immunoSEQ multiplex PCR, while TCRdb's copy carries only in-frame clones and drops some. V, J and clone size are those of that table, while D and trimming were read from the DNA. The table shows roughly 280,000 clones, with approximately 90% occurring only once.

The genes are TRBV27 and TRBJ2-7; 13 bases map to TRBD2. The sequenced sample consisted of PBMCs or T cells enriched from blood (not recorded which). The receptor's source is a woman in her 30s with acute COVID-19. The DNA for the CDR3 is TGTGCCAGCCAACTAGCGGGAGGGTTCTACGAGCAGTACTTC. Residues: CASQLAGGFYEQYF.